Shown below are 8 T cell receptor beta chains from a single sample sequenced in a study of post-analysis software for immune sequencing data (dated by TCRdb to the mid-2010s). Findings and caveats that apply to the study as a whole: Significantly higher frequencies in patients than in controls were found for roughly 5 TRBV segments, including TRBV5-6, TRBV5-1 and TRBV20-1.

Preparation of the library involved PCR. The sequencer listed for this sample is Illumina HiSeq 2500. Unique molecular identifiers were incorporated into TCR beta cDNA libraries to reduce PCR and sequencing biases. Clones were called with MiXCR by TCRdb after fastp trimmed the public reads at Q25, and only in-frame beta chains were retained. Each entry merges the rows of one CDR3 protein and shows their most common DNA and genes. The sample table contains around 200,000 distinct CDR3 sequences; only one count was recorded for approximately 29% of them. 3% to 3.5% of the sample rests with the top ten. The antigens these receptors bind are not known. The sample taken for sequencing was blood. All receptors come from a girl aged 2-17 years with multiple sclerosis.

The sample holds many counts of this clonotype. The V and J genes are TRBV7-9 and TRBJ2-1, with 9 bases fitting TRBD2. The CDR3 runs to 16 residues. Looked up from germline, CDR1 is SEHNR and CDR2 is FQNEAQ (reference sequence). V was clipped by 2 bases and J by 8 bases; unmatched bases: 10. The CDR3 here is CASSLQRGAPEDEQFF. In DNA, the CDR3 is TGTGCCAGCAGCTTACAGCGGGGGGCCCCTGAGGATGAGCAGTTCTTC.

The table lists this clonotype with many counts. The gene calls are TRBV20-1 and TRBJ1-2, with 8 bases matching TRBD1. Germline values: CDR1 DFQATT, CDR2 SNEGSKA (reference sequence). V was pared by 5 bases and J by 0 bases, with 2 bases of the junction left unmatched. The CDR3 is made up of 13 amino acids. This chain's CDR3 is CSAGQGPNYGYTF. CDR3 nucleotide sequence: TGCAGTGCTGGACAGGGACCTAACTATGGCTACACCTTC.

This clonotype was observed a handful of times. The chain links TRBV29-1 to TRBJ2-3, with D possibly matching TRBD2 (5 bases). This CDR3 has 12 amino acids. In germline, CDR1 is SQVTM, CDR2 ANQGSEA. V was cut by 4 bases and J by 2 bases, with 7 bases left in between. CDR3 nucleotides: TGCAGCGTTGCCGGGAACACAGATACGCAGTATTTT. This sequence encodes CSVAGNTDTQYF.

This clonotype has just a few counts. This may be a read error, as it is one base from a much larger clone. Here the CDR3 DNA reads TGTGCCAGCAGCTTAGGGGACAGAAGACTCCAAGAGGCCCAGTACTTC. This encodes CASSLGDRRLQEAQYF. The rearrangement uses TRBV7-9 and TRBJ2-5, with 7 bases lining up with TRBD1. Germline V gives CDR1 SEHNR, CDR2 FQNEAQ (reference sequence). This CDR3 has 16 amino acids. Full variable domain (outside the CDR3, taken from reference TRBV7-9 and TRBJ2-5): DTGVSQNPRHKITKRGQNVTFRCDPISEHNRLYWYRQTLGQGPEFLTYFQNEAQLEKSRLLSDRFSAERPKGSFSTLEIQRTEQGDSAMYLCASSLGDRRLQEAQYFGPGTRLLVL.

This clonotype was observed a few times. A read error may explain this, as a much larger clone is one base away. The chain links TRBV10-3 to TRBJ2-1, with TRBD2 as a possible D gene (5 bases). In germline, CDR1 is ENHRY, CDR2 SYGVKD. CDR3 length equals 14 residues. CDR3 residues: CAIRESAGGNEQFF. In DNA, the CDR3 is TGTGCCATCAGGGAGTCGGCGGGTGGCAATGAGCAGTTCTTC.

This clonotype was found a few times. CDR3 residues: CASSLTRDRGNYGYTF. The CDR3 coding sequence is TGTGCCAGCAGTTTGACCCGGGACAGGGGAAACTATGGCTACACCTTC. The chain employs TRBV12-3 or TRBV12-4 and TRBJ1-2; 10 bases fit TRBD1. The CDR3 is made up of 16 amino acids. J was trimmed by 2 bases and V by 3 bases; bases with no gene match: 6.

This chain uses TRBV7-9 with TRBJ2-5; 10 positions agree with TRBD1. Germline CDR1 and CDR2: SEHNR and FQNEAQ (reference sequence). This CDR3 has 14 residues. J was trimmed by 4 bases and V by 5 bases; bases with no gene match: 4. CDR3 bases: TGTGCCAGCAGCCGGGACAGGGGAGGAGAGACCCAGTACTTC. This codes for CASSRDRGGETQYF.

The chain couples TRBV28 to TRBJ2-7, with D perhaps given as TRBD1 or TRBD2 (5 bases each). V shed 6 bases and J shed 4 bases, with 19 bases lying between them. The length of the CDR3 is 15 residues. Looked up from germline, CDR1 is MDHEN and CDR2 is SYDVKM. The CDR3 DNA reads TGTGCCAGCAGCCGAGGGGTTCTTGAGGGTTACGAGCAGTACTTC. Translation: CASSRGVLEGYEQYF.